A single sample gave rise to the 7 T cell receptor beta chains below, sequenced in a study of T cell changes during pregnancy in multiple sclerosis. This table comes from immunoSEQ multiplex PCR, and its TCRdb copy is limited to in-frame clones, with some not included. The repertoire has some 97,000 clones, around 92% of them found once; the top ten carry just under 2%. The sequenced sample was peripheral blood, obtained after pregnancy. Receptors originate from a female donor with multiple sclerosis, enrolled in a pregnancy study.

This clone was found once. The CDR3 spells CATGQTEREAFF. The CDR3 bases are TGTGCCACCGGACAGACAGAGCGCGAAGCTTTCTTT. V is TRBV15 and J is TRBJ1-1, with D possibly matching TRBD1 (6 bases). The CDR3 is 12 residues long. Trimming removed 8 bases from V and 8 bases from J, with 15 bases in between. CDR1 is LNHNV, CDR2 YYDKDF, per germline (reference sequence).

The chain has TRBV9 and TRBJ2-3; D possibly corresponds to TRBD1 (7 bases). The CDR3 consists of 16 residues. Trimming pared 2 bases from V and 6 bases from J, leaving 19 bases between. Germline CDR1 and CDR2: SGDLS and YYNGEE. CDR3 amino acids: CASSVDAGGILDTQYF. For the CDR3, the DNA is TGTGCCAGCAGCGTGGACGCAGGGGGGATTCTGGATACGCAGTATTTT.

The chain links TRBV9 to TRBJ2-3; 7 bases are shared with TRBD2. The CDR3 sequence is 15 residues long. V gave up 4 bases and J gave up 0 bases; unmatched junction bases: 5. Germline V gene data show CDR1 as SGDLS and CDR2 as YYNGEE. The CDR3 loop reads CASSPPAGSTDTQYF. The DNA of the CDR3 is TGTGCCAGCAGCCCCCCAGCGGGGAGCACAGATACGCAGTATTTT.

The chain employs TRBV29-1 and TRBJ2-3, with D perhaps matching TRBD1 (6 bases). CDR1 is SQVTM and CDR2 is ANQGSEA in the germline V gene. Trimming removed 6 bases at V and 0 bases at J, with 7 bases between. The CDR3 runs 12 residues. The CDR3: CSVTGSTDTQYF. CDR3 DNA sequence: TGCAGCGTGACAGGCAGCACAGATACGCAGTATTTT.

CDR3 region: CASSGVNSGETTDTQYF. Here the CDR3 DNA reads TGTGCCAGCAGCGGTGTTAATTCGGGGGAAACCACAGATACGCAGTATTTT. The gene calls are TRBV13 and TRBJ2-3, with a possible D match to TRBD2 (6 bases). Looked up from germline, CDR1 is PRHDT and CDR2 is FYEKMQ (reference sequence). The CDR3 has 17 residues. Trimming shortened V by 5 bases and J by 2 bases, and 20 bases separated the two germline ends.

The chain links TRBV19 to TRBJ2-7; tentatively, D is TRBD2 (5 bases). Germline-derived CDR1 and CDR2 are LNHDA and SQIVND (reference sequence). V was shortened by 7 bases and J by 5 bases, with 24 bases between the two germline ends. The length of the CDR3 is 16 residues. The CDR3 DNA sequence: TGTGCCAGTAACTATGCAAGTGGGAGCCGACCCGACGAGCAGTACTTC. It specifies CASNYASGSRPDEQYF.

The count of this clone is one. The chain links TRBV7-9 to TRBJ2-1; 7 positions agree with TRBD2. The CDR3 sequence is 15 residues long. The germline gives CDR1 SEHNR, CDR2 FQNEAQ (reference sequence). The trim removed 4 bases at V and 6 bases at J, leaving 9 bases unmatched. The CDR3 reads CASSYREGLGNEQFF. The CDR3 coding sequence is TGTGCCAGCAGCTATAGGGAGGGCCTGGGCAATGAGCAGTTCTTC.